A single sample is the source of the 30 T cell receptor beta chains below, sequenced in a study of CD8 T cells in Susac syndrome. Reverse transcription of about 0.5 to 1 ug RNA was carried out with random hexamers. TCRdb recomputed calls from the immunoSEQ multiplex PCR reads with MiXCR, one row per CDR3 protein. Here the sample spans some 77,000 distinct CDR3 sequences, roughly 91% being singletons. Sequences were obtained from CD4+ T cells from PBMCs. The receptor source for this set is a human donor with Susac syndrome.

The chain joins TRBV28 to TRBJ2-7; TRBD2 aligns across 8 bases. Unmatched junction bases numbered 12, after V lost 11 bases and J lost 3 bases. CDR1 MDHEN and CDR2 SYDVKM come from the germline V gene. The CDR3 is made up of 14 amino acids. CDR3 sequence reads: CAGNRGGRGYEQYF. CDR3 DNA: TGTGCCGGCAACCGGGGGGGCAGGGGCTACGAGCAGTACTTC.

This clonotype has only one observation. This sequence joins TRBV11-1 and TRBJ2-3; 10 positions match TRBD1. Germline CDR1 SGHAT, CDR2 FQDESV (reference sequence). The CDR3 loop spans 20 amino acids. V was clipped by 6 bases and J by 1 base; unmatched bases: 19. The CDR3 DNA reads as TGTGCCAGCAGGCCCCTTTCGGTAATAGGGACAGGGGAGCGCACAGATACGCAGTATTTT. Its protein product is CASRPLSVIGTGERTDTQYF.

The chain joins TRBV5-5 to TRBJ1-2; D is uncertain. Germline V gene sequence: CDR1 SGHKS, CDR2 YYEKEE (reference sequence). Trimming stripped 2 bases from V and 0 bases from J, with 11 bases between. This CDR3 contains 15 residues. This chain's CDR3 is CASSLGIQSNYGYTF. The CDR3 DNA reads as TGTGCCAGCAGCTTAGGGATCCAATCTAACTATGGCTACACCTTC.

The V gene is TRBV28, the J gene TRBJ2-1; D gene ambiguous. Germline loops: CDR1 MDHEN, CDR2 SYDVKM. The CDR3 is made up of 13 amino acids. V gave up 3 bases and J gave up 7 bases, with 10 bases separating them. This CDR3 reads CASSLPKKNEQFF. CDR3 DNA sequence: TGTGCCAGCAGTTTGCCCAAAAAAAATGAGCAGTTCTTC.

This chain joins TRBV27 and TRBJ1-1; the D is unclear. Trimming took 3 bases from V and 1 from J, leaving 12 bases between them. Germline assignment: CDR1 MNHEY and CDR2 SMNVEV (reference sequence). CDR3 length equals 15 residues. The CDR3 DNA is TGTGCCAGCAGTTTCAACACCGAGACGAACACTGAAGCTTTCTTT. Translating gives CASSFNTETNTEAFF.

In DNA, the CDR3 is TGCGCCAGCAGCTTGGTACTAGCGGGAGGCACAGATACGCAGTATTTT. Translation gives CASSLVLAGGTDTQYF. The chain has TRBV5-1 and TRBJ2-3, with 11 bases matching TRBD2. The CDR3 extends over 16 amino acids. J gave up 1 base and V 0 bases, and 1 base lay outside the gene matches. Germline assignment: CDR1 SGHRS and CDR2 YFSETQ.

The genes are TRBV13 and TRBJ1-1; D not certain. The CDR3 extends over 14 amino acids. In germline, CDR1 is PRHDT, CDR2 FYEKMQ (reference sequence). V was cut by 5 bases and J by 3 bases, with 13 bases left in between. The CDR3 bases are TGTGCCAGCAGCAACCGGGGAGGGCACACTGAAGCTTTCTTT. Amino acids: CASSNRGGHTEAFF.

The V and J genes are TRBV2 and TRBJ1-5; D remains unclear. V was clipped by 6 bases and J by 7 bases, with 10 bases between them. From germline, CDR1 is SNHLY and CDR2 FYNNEI. The CDR3 has 12 amino acids. CDR3 loop: CASRRFGQPQHF. In nucleotides, the CDR3 is TGTGCCAGCAGAAGGTTCGGACAGCCCCAGCATTTT.

The chain employs TRBV11-1 and TRBJ2-7; D might be TRBD2 (5 bases). V was pared by 1 base and J by 1 base, with 11 bases between. CDR1 is SGHAT and CDR2 is FQDESV in the germline V gene (reference sequence). The CDR3 has 15 residues. The CDR3, as DNA: TGTGCCAGCAGCTTAGGCGCGGGCCAGTCCTACGAGCAGTACTTC. Its translation is CASSLGAGQSYEQYF.

The CDR3 is CASSPLAGGITDTQYF. As DNA, the CDR3 is TGTGCCAGCAGCCCGTTAGCGGGAGGGATCACAGATACGCAGTATTTT. This sequence joins TRBV7-6 and TRBJ2-3, with TRBD2 matching 11 bases. Unmatched junction bases numbered 6, after V lost 5 bases and J lost 2 bases. CDR3 length: 16 residues. Germline V gives CDR1 SGHVS, CDR2 FNYEAQ.

The chain uses TRBV20-1 and TRBJ2-7; perhaps D is TRBD1 or TRBD2 (5 bases each). V was shortened by 3 bases and J by 2 bases, with 8 bases between the two germline ends. Germline V lookup: CDR1 DFQATT, CDR2 SNEGSKA (reference sequence). This CDR3 contains 12 residues. CDR3 residues: CSASGGTYEQYF. The CDR3 region has the DNA TGCAGTGCTAGTGGGGGAACCTACGAGCAGTACTTC.

The CDR3: CASSSGQGANGYTF. The CDR3 nucleotides read TGCGCCAGCAGCTCAGGACAGGGGGCCAATGGCTACACCTTC. The chain couples TRBV5-1 to TRBJ1-2, with 11 bases that match TRBD1. The CDR3 length is 14 residues. CDR1 is SGHRS, CDR2 YFSETQ, per germline. Trimming took 3 bases from V and 6 from J; bases not matched to a gene: 4.

The V call is TRBV5-1, the J call TRBJ2-7; TRBD1 aligns across 9 bases. This CDR3 comprises 14 residues. The J segment lost 7 bases and the V segment lost 4 bases, leaving 9 bases of the junction unmatched. CDR1 is SGHRS and CDR2 is YFSETQ in the germline V gene. CDR3 in DNA: TGCGCCAGCAGCACCAACAGGGGGCTGGGGGAGCAGTACTTC. It translates to CASSTNRGLGEQYF.

The chain carries TRBV7-9 and TRBJ2-1, with 13 bases that match TRBD2. CDR1 and CDR2 (germline): SEHNR, FQNEAQ (reference sequence). Unmatched junction bases numbered 9, after V lost 6 bases and J lost 10 bases. The CDR3 sequence is 15 residues long. CDR3 protein: CASRVLAGGPREQFF. The CDR3 DNA is TGTGCCAGCAGGGTACTAGCGGGAGGGCCGAGAGAGCAGTTCTTC.

V usage is TRBV20-1 and J usage is TRBJ2-3; D unclear. This CDR3 has 14 amino acids. Germline V gene data show CDR1 as DFQATT and CDR2 as SNEGSKA (reference sequence). The ends were cut back, 4 bases at V and 0 bases at J, with 11 bases in the middle. CDR3: CSAIPVSSTDTQYF. The DNA for the CDR3 is TGCAGTGCTATCCCCGTATCTAGCACAGATACGCAGTATTTT.

The count of this clonotype is one. The gene calls are TRBV29-1 and TRBJ1-2, with 10 bases that match TRBD1. Losses at the gene ends were 5 bases for V and 5 bases for J; bases not matched to a gene: 5. CDR3 length equals 13 residues. Germline V gene data show CDR1 as SQVTM and CDR2 as ANQGSEA. The DNA of the CDR3 is TGCAGCGTTAGGACAGGGGGACCTTATGGCTACACCTTC. This translates into CSVRTGGPYGYTF.

The gene calls are TRBV20-1 and TRBJ2-7; maybe TRBD2 (6 bases). The CDR3 spans 13 residues. V was pared by 6 bases and J by 4 bases, with 16 bases between. In germline, CDR1 is DFQATT, CDR2 SNEGSKA (reference sequence). CDR3 coding DNA: TGCAGTGCCCCTATCGACGGGAGTTACGAGCAGTACTTC. Amino acid sequence: CSAPIDGSYEQYF.

Notes on this clonotype: Mismatch with germline at one junction end may stem from a read error. The chain has TRBV20-1 and TRBJ1-2; D may be TRBD1 (6 bases). Germline-derived CDR1 and CDR2 are DFQATT and SNEGSKA (reference sequence). The CDR3 has 15 amino acids. The CDR3 nucleotides are TGCAGTGCGAGAGGTGGGGGCCGGCAAGGCTATGGCTACACCTTC. Protein: CSARGGGRQGYGYTF.

This chain links TRBV6-1 with TRBJ1-2, with D unclear. CDR3 size: 17 residues. Germline V gene sequence: CDR1 MNHNS, CDR2 SASEGT. The V and J ends lost 5 bases and 2 bases respectively, with 21 bases between them. The CDR3 DNA reads as TGTGCCAGCAGTCCGAAGACCGCCCCGTACCGCAACTATGGCTACACCTTC. Its translation: CASSPKTAPYRNYGYTF.

V gene TRBV12-3 or TRBV12-4 combines with J gene TRBJ2-3, with a possible D match to TRBD2 (7 bases). With 10 bases removed from V and 2 bases from J, the gap between germline ends came to 16 bases. This CDR3 is 14 amino acids long. CDR3 coding DNA: TGTGCCACCACCGAGGGGGGGGACACAGATACGCAGTATTTT. Its protein is CATTEGGDTDTQYF.

This clonotype was seen once. The chain couples TRBV20-1 to TRBJ2-7; TRBD2 agrees at 10 bases. Unmatched junction bases numbered 9, after V lost 4 bases and J lost 3 bases. The CDR3 is 15 residues long. The germline V gene has CDR1 DFQATT and CDR2 SNEGSKA (reference sequence). CDR3 sequence: CSATSPGLASYEQYF. CDR3 nucleotide sequence: TGCAGTGCTACCTCACCGGGACTAGCGAGCTACGAGCAGTACTTC.

This clonotype was found once. The chain combines TRBV7-9 with TRBJ2-7; 11 bases align to TRBD2. The CDR3 length is 16 residues. CDR1 and CDR2 from the germline V gene are SEHNR and FQNEAQ (reference sequence). V gave up 4 bases and J gave up 2 bases; unmatched junction bases: 7. The CDR3 nucleotides are TGTGCCAGCAGCTCTTATAGCGGGGGGGGTCCCTACGAGCAGTACTTC. This codes for CASSSYSGGGPYEQYF.

The genes are TRBV6-5 and TRBJ1-5; D not certain. The ends were cut back, 2 bases at V and 7 bases at J, with 18 bases in the middle. Per germline, CDR1 MNHEY and CDR2 SVGAGI. The CDR3 has 16 amino acids. The CDR3 is CASSYAEEAGGQPQHF. In DNA form, the CDR3 reads TGTGCCAGCAGTTACGCGGAGGAGGCGGGAGGACAGCCCCAGCATTTT.

As DNA, the CDR3 is TGTGCCAGCAGCTGGACATTGAACACTGAAGCTTTCTTT. Amino acid sequence: CASSWTLNTEAFF. This chain links TRBV5-4 with TRBJ1-1; maybe TRBD1 (5 bases). Germline CDR1 reads SGHNT; CDR2 reads YYREEE (reference sequence). V was shortened by 3 bases and J by 0 bases, with 6 bases between the two germline ends. The CDR3 runs 13 residues.

This sequence joins TRBV5-1 and TRBJ2-7; TRBD1 agrees at 9 bases. The V and J ends lost 2 bases and 3 bases, in that order; junction bases with no gene match: 21. The CDR3 loop spans 20 amino acids. Germline V gives CDR1 SGHRS, CDR2 YFSETQ. In DNA form, the CDR3 reads TGCGCCAGCAGCTTCTGGATTCCGGGACAGGGAGCCCAGAGGAACTACGAGCAGTACTTC. Its translation: CASSFWIPGQGAQRNYEQYF.

J is TRBJ2-5 and V is TRBV24-1; TRBD2 is a possible D gene (5 bases). CDR3 size: 14 residues. Trimming took 4 bases from V and 5 from J, leaving 13 bases between them. Germline lookup yields CDR1 KGHDR and CDR2 SFDVKD. CDR3 in amino acids: CATSDTSFSETQYF. CDR3 nucleotides: TGTGCCACCAGTGACACTAGTTTCAGCGAGACCCAGTACTTC.

The CDR3 region is CSAAVDSAGKLFF. The DNA of the CDR3 is TGCAGCGCCGCGGTCGATTCGGCTGGAAAACTGTTTTTT. The chain employs TRBV29-1 and TRBJ1-4; D unresolved. The V and J ends lost 7 bases and 10 bases respectively, with 19 bases between them. The CDR3 is 13 residues long. Germline assignment: CDR1 SQVTM and CDR2 ANQGSEA.

The chain combines TRBV28 with TRBJ2-7; D gene uncertain. V dropped 5 bases and J dropped 3 bases, with 11 bases sitting between them. From germline, CDR1 is MDHEN and CDR2 SYDVKM. The CDR3 is 13 residues long. CDR3 bases: TGTGCCAGCAGTCTGGGGAAAGACTACGAGCAGTACTTC. Protein product: CASSLGKDYEQYF.

This clonotype came up once. The gene calls are TRBV6-2 or TRBV6-3 and TRBJ2-1; D not resolved. Germline values: CDR1 MNHEY, CDR2 SVGEGT. Trimming stripped 2 bases from V and 8 bases from J, with 7 bases between. CDR3 length: 12 residues. CDR3 nucleotides: TGTGCCAGCAGTTACCCCCCCCATGAGCAGTTCTTC. It is translated as CASSYPPHEQFF.

The J gene is TRBJ2-3, the V gene TRBV20-1; 8 bases fit TRBD2. Germline values: CDR1 DFQATT, CDR2 SNEGSKA (reference sequence). The V segment lost 5 bases and the J segment 3 bases; nucleotides outside the gene matches: 13. The CDR3 spans 16 residues. The CDR3 sequence is CSAGGAGAKGTDTQYF. CDR3 nucleotides: TGCAGTGCTGGGGGAGCGGGGGCCAAGGGAACAGATACGCAGTATTTT.